A single sample is the source of the 14 T cell receptor beta chains below, sequenced in a study of blood T cells in healthy people across ages (dated by TCRdb to about 2015). Library generation was performed with 5' RACE. The sequencer was an Illumina HiSeq 2500. A second PCR of about 6 to 11 cycles was run with a J-beta primer mix and a sample-barcoded 5' primer. TCRdb applied fastp at Q25 and MiXCR to the public reads, then kept only in-frame beta chains. For every CDR3 protein sequence, its rows merge into one entry that carries the most common genes and DNA. The sample includes roughly 640,000 distinct CDR3 sequences, with roughly 30% observed a single time. The top ten hold roughly 14% of the sample. The sequenced sample was blood. The receptors shown here come from a woman of 80 years or more in good health.

This clonotype was seen a handful of times. The genes are TRBV5-1 and TRBJ2-3; D gene uncertain. Trimming shortened V by 7 bases and J by 0 bases, and 12 bases separated the two germline ends. This CDR3 comprises 14 residues. Germline V CDR1 and CDR2: SGHRS, YFSETQ. The CDR3 is CASLPGPSTDTQYF. For the CDR3, the DNA is TGCGCCAGCCTACCGGGCCCTAGCACAGATACGCAGTATTTT.

This clonotype was detected ten times or more. The chain has TRBV7-2 and TRBJ2-4, with TRBD2 matching 9 bases. The junction had 6 bases not matched to a gene; V was cut back by 0 bases and J by 6 bases. The CDR3 is made up of 16 amino acids. Germline values: CDR1 SGHTA, CDR2 FQGNSA. The CDR3 reads CASSLAEVAGANIQYF. The DNA of the CDR3 is TGTGCCAGCAGCTTAGCGGAGGTAGCGGGGGCAAACATTCAGTACTTC.

The chain joins TRBV30 to TRBJ2-2; 9 nucleotides line up with TRBD2. V shed 3 bases and J 4 bases; nucleotides not matched to a gene: 0. This CDR3 region has 13 residues. Germline V gene lookup returns CDR1 GTSNPN and CDR2 SVGIG (reference sequence). As DNA, the CDR3 is TGTGCCTGGAGGACTAGCGGCACCGGGGAGCTGTTTTTT. Protein: CAWRTSGTGELFF.

This clonotype was recorded once. The chain is built from TRBV30 and TRBJ2-7; D might be TRBD1 (6 bases). The CDR3 is 16 residues long. The V end lost 4 bases, the J end lost 0 bases, and 19 bases lay between the germline ends. Germline lookup yields CDR1 GTSNPN and CDR2 SVGIG (reference sequence). CDR3 loop: CAWNQGPIPSSYEQYF. CDR3 bases: TGTGCCTGGAATCAGGGGCCCATCCCGAGCTCCTACGAGCAGTACTTC.

The chain carries TRBV29-1 and TRBJ1-1, with unresolved D. The CDR3 runs 14 residues. Trimming shortened V by 2 bases and J by 3 bases, and 13 bases separated the two germline ends. Per germline, CDR1 SQVTM and CDR2 ANQGSEA. This chain's CDR3 is CSVERLGWYTEAFF. For the CDR3, the DNA is TGCAGCGTTGAAAGACTGGGCTGGTACACTGAAGCTTTCTTT.

This clonotype has more than one count but fewer than ten. Possible read error: a much larger clone is one base away. V gene TRBV6-5 combines with J gene TRBJ2-1; 14 bases agree with TRBD2. The end of the DNA is better explained by TRBJ2-7, so the J call may be wrong. CDR1 is MNHEY and CDR2 is SVGAGI in the germline V gene. The CDR3 contains 19 residues. Here the CDR3 reads CASSYLLPGLAGGYNEQYF. The CDR3 DNA sequence: TGTGCCAGCAGTTACCTACTACCCGGACTAGCGGGGGGCTACAATGAGCAGTACTTC.

Many counts were recorded for this clonotype. The gene calls are TRBV9 and TRBJ2-1, with D perhaps matching TRBD1 (6 bases). The CDR3 totals 16 residues. Trimming took off 0 bases at V and 2 bases at J, with 12 bases between the two ends. Germline CDR1 reads SGDLS; CDR2 reads YYNGEE. CDR3 loop: CASSVGSGAAYNEQFF. CDR3 DNA sequence: TGTGCCAGCAGCGTAGGCTCAGGGGCTGCCTACAATGAGCAGTTCTTC.

This chain links TRBV12-3 or TRBV12-4 with TRBJ2-3; TRBD2 aligns across 16 bases. This CDR3 is built from 16 residues. Trimming cost V 7 bases and J 6 bases; bases outside gene matches: 7. The CDR3 reads CASKTGTSGGADTQYF. CDR3 sequence (DNA): TGTGCCAGCAAAACAGGGACTAGCGGGGGGGCGGATACGCAGTATTTT.

This clonotype was found many times. The gene calls are TRBV7-3 and TRBJ1-1; D possibly corresponds to TRBD1 (6 bases). Germline lookup yields CDR1 SGHTA and CDR2 FQGTGA. The CDR3 totals 15 residues. V was pared by 7 bases and J by 0 bases, with 15 bases between. The CDR3 sequence: CASTKGGVLNTEAFF. Here the CDR3 DNA reads TGTGCCAGCACCAAAGGGGGGGTGCTGAACACTGAAGCTTTCTTT.

With respect to this clonotype: A much larger clone is a single base away; this may be a read error. The rearrangement links TRBV7-2 to TRBJ1-6; TRBD1 matches 9 bases. Germline V gene sequence: CDR1 SGHTA, CDR2 FQGNSA. The CDR3 covers 14 residues. This CDR3 reads CASSPTGGNSPRHF. The CDR3 coding sequence is TGTGCCAGCAGCCCGACAGGGGGGAATTCACCCCGCCACTTT.

The chain has TRBV7-8 and TRBJ2-5, with D hard to call. This CDR3 spans 14 amino acids. Trimming took 1 base from V and 5 from J, leaving 11 bases between them. Germline CDR1 and CDR2: SGHVS and FQNEAQ. CDR3: CASSLDSPLETQYF. The CDR3 region has the DNA TGTGCCAGCAGCTTAGACAGTCCACTGGAGACCCAGTACTTC.

The chain links TRBV20-1 to TRBJ2-7; tentative D call: TRBD2 (5 bases). The end of the DNA fits TRBJ2-5 better, so the J call may be wrong. The CDR3 runs 14 residues. Germline V gene sequence: CDR1 DFQATT, CDR2 SNEGSKA (reference sequence). CDR3 region: CSAPRGQNQETQYF. The CDR3 coding sequence is TGCAGTGCTCCAAGAGGGCAGAACCAAGAGACCCAGTACTTC.

This chain connects TRBV3-1 to TRBJ2-7; the D gene is possibly TRBD1 (6 bases). The V end lost 4 bases, the J end lost 0 bases, and 10 bases lay between the germline ends. Germline assignment: CDR1 LGHDT and CDR2 YNNKEL (reference sequence). The CDR3 is 14 amino acids. The CDR3 protein is CASSRGQSSYEQYF. CDR3 coding DNA: TGTGCCAGCAGCCGTGGACAGAGCTCCTACGAGCAGTACTTC.

Concerning this clonotype: This could be a read error, since a much larger clone is one nucleotide away. This chain joins TRBV20-1 and TRBJ2-1, with 7 bases aligning to TRBD2. Germline values: CDR1 DFQATT, CDR2 SNEGSKA (reference sequence). V trimming: 0 bases; J trimming: 10 bases; junction bases outside the gene matches: 18. The CDR3 is 17 residues long. In nucleotides, the CDR3 is TGCAGTGCTAGAGATATGGGAAGCGGGGACCGCTCCTACGAGCAGTTCTTC. This encodes CSARDMGSGDRSYEQFF.